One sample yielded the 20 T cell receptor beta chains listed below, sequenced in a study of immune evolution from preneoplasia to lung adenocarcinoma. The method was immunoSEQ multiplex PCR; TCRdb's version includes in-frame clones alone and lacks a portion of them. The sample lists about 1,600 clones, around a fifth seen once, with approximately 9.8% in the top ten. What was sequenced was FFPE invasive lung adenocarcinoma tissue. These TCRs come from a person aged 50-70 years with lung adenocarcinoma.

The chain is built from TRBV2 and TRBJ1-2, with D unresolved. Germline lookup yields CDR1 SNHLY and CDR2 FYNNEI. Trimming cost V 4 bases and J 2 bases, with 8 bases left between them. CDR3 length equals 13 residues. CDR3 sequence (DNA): TGTGCCAGCAGTGGTAGCAGCAACTATGGCTACACCTTC. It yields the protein CASSGSSNYGYTF.

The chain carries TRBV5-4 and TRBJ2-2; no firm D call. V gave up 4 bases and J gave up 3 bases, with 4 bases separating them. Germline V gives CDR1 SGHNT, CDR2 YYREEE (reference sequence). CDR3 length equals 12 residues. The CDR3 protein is CASSVYTGELFF. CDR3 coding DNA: TGTGCCAGCAGCGTGTACACCGGGGAGCTGTTTTTT.

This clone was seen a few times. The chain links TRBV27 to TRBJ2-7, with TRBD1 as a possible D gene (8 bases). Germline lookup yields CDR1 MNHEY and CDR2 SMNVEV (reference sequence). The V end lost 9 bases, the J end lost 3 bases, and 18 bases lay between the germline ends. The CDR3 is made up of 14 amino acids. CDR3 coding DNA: TGTGCCAGTACCAGCGGGACAGGCTTCTACGAGCAGTACTTC. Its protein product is CASTSGTGFYEQYF.

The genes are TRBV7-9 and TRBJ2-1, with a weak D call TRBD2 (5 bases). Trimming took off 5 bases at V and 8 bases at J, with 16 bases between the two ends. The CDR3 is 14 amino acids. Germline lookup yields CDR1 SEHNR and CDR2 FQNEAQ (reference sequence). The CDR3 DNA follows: TGTGCCAGCAGCCCGGACTCTGTCCTGGATGAGCAGTTCTTC. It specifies CASSPDSVLDEQFF.

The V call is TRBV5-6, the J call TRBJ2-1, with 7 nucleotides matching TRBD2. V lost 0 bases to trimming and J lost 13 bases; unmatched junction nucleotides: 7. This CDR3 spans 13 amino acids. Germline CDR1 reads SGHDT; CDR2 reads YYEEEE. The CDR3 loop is CASSLGVGTTQFF. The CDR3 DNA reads TGTGCCAGCAGCTTGGGGGTCGGGACTACTCAGTTCTTC.

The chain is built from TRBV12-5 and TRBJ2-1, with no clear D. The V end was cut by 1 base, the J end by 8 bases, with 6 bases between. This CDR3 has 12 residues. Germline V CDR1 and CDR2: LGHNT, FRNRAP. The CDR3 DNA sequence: TGTGCTAGTGGTTTGGCGACATATGAGCAGTTCTTC. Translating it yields CASGLATYEQFF.

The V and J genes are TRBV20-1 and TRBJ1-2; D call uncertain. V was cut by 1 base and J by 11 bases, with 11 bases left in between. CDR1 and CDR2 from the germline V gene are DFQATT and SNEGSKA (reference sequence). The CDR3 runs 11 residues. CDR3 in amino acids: CSARVPPSYTF. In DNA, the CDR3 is TGCAGTGCTAGAGTGCCCCCATCTTACACCTTC.

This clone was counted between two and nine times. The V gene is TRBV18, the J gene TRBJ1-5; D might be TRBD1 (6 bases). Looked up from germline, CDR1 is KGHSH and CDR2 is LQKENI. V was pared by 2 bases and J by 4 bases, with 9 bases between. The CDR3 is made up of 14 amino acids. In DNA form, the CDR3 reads TGTGCCAGCTCACCATTGCAGGGGAATCAGCCCCAGCATTTT. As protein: CASSPLQGNQPQHF.

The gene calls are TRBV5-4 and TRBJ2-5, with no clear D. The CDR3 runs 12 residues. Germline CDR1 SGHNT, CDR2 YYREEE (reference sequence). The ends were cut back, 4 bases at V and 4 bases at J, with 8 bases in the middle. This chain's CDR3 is CASSPTGETQYF. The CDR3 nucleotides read TGTGCCAGCAGCCCGACGGGAGAGACCCAGTACTTC.

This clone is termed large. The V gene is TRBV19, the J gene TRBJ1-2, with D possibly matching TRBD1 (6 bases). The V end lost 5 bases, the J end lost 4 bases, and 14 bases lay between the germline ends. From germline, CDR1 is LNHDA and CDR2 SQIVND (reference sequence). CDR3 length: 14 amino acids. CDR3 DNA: TGTGCCAGTAGTCAATCGGACAGCGGCTATGGCTACACCTTC. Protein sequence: CASSQSDSGYGYTF.

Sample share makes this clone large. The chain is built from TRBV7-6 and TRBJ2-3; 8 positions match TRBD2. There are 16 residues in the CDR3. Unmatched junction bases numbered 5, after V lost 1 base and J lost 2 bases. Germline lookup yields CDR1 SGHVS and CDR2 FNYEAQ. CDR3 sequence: CASSLGTSPPTDTQYF. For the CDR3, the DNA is TGTGCCAGCAGCTTAGGGACTAGCCCTCCCACAGATACGCAGTATTTT.

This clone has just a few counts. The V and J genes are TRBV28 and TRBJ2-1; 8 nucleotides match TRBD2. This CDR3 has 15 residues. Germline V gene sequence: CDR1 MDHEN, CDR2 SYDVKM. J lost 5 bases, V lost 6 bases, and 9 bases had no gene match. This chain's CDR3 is CASRLLAAGNNEQFF. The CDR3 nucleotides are TGTGCCAGCAGGCTACTAGCGGCTGGAAACAATGAGCAGTTCTTC. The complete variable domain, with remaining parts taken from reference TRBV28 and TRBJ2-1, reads DVKVTQSSRYLVKRTGEKVFLECVQDMDHENMFWYRQDPGLGLRLIYFSYDVKMKEKGDIPEGYSVSREKKERFSLILESASTNQTSMYLCASRLLAAGNNEQFFGPGTRLTVL.

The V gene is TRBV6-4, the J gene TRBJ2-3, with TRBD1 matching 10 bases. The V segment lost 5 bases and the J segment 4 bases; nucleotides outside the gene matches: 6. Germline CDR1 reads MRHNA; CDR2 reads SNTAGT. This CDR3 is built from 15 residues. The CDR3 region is CASSKDRGPADTQYF. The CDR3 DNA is TGTGCCAGCAGTAAAGACAGGGGGCCGGCAGATACGCAGTATTTT.

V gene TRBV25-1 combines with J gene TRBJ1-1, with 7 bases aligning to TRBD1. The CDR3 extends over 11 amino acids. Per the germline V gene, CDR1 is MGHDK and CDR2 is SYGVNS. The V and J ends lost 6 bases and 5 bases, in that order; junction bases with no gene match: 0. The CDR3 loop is CASRTGTEAFF. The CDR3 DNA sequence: TGTGCCAGCAGGACAGGGACTGAAGCTTTCTTT.

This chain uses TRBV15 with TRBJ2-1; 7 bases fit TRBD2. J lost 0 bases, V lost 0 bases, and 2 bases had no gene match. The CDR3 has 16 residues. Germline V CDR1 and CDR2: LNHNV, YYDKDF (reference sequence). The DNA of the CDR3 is TGTGCCACCAGCAGAGAAGGGGACTACTCCTACAATGAGCAGTTCTTC. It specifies CATSREGDYSYNEQFF.

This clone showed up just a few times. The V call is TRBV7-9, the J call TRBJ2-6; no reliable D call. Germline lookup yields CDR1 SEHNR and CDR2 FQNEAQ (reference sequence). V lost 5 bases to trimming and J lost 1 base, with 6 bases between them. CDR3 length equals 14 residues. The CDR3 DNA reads TGTGCCAGCAGCCCCCAGTCTGGGGCCAACGTCCTGACTTTC. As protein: CASSPQSGANVLTF.

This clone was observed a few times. The CDR3 is CASSSTGPPQYF. The DNA of the CDR3 is TGTGCCAGCAGTTCTACAGGGCCCCCCCAGTACTTC. The chain recombines TRBV11-2 with TRBJ2-5; D might be TRBD1 (6 bases). V was trimmed by 6 bases and J by 9 bases, leaving 14 bases between them. The CDR3 has 12 residues. Germline assignment: CDR1 SGHAT and CDR2 FQNNGV.

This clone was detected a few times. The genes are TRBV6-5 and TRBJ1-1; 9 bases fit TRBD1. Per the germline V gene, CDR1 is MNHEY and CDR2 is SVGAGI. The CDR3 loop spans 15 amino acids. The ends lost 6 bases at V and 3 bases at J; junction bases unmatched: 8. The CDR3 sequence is CASSRWTGEDTEAFF. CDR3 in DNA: TGTGCCAGCAGCCGTTGGACAGGGGAGGACACTGAAGCTTTCTTT.

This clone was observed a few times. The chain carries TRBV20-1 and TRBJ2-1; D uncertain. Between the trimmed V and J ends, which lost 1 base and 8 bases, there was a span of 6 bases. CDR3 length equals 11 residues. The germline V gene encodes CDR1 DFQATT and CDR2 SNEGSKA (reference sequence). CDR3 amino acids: CSARGGDEQFF. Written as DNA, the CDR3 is TGCAGTGCTAGAGGGGGTGATGAGCAGTTCTTC.

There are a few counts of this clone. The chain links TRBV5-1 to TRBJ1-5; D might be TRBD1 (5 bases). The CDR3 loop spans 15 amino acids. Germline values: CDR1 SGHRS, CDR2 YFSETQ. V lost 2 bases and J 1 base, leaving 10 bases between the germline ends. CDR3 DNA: TGCGCCAGCAGCTTTGAGGGGCTAAGCAATCAGCCCCAGCATTTT. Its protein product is CASSFEGLSNQPQHF. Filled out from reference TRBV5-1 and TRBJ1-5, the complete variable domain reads KAGVTQTPRYLIKTRGQQVTLSCSPISGHRSVSWYQQTPGQGLQFLFEYFSETQRNKGNFPGRFSGRQFSNSRSEMNVSTLELGDSALYLCASSFEGLSNQPQHFGDGTRLSIL.